This TCR beta chain was found in a study of blood T cells in healthy people across ages. Trimming shortened V by 3 bases and J by 7 bases, and 18 bases separated the two germline ends. The CDR3 has 15 amino acids. Primed by a sample-barcoded 5' primer and a J-beta primer mix, a second PCR proceeded for 7 to 11 cycles. Researchers report that each sample yielded at least 3 million CDR3-containing paired-end reads. MiXCR, run by TCRdb on the 5' RACE reads, gives a single entry per CDR3 protein. The table shows roughly 1.9 million distinct CDR3 sequences, with roughly 43% occurring only once. The chain recombines TRBV12-3 or TRBV12-4 with TRBJ2-5; the D gene is possibly TRBD2 (6 bases). The receptor was derived from a human donor in good health. The sample comprised blood. CDR3 loop: CASSLRRGTLGTQYF. The DNA for the CDR3 is TGTGCCAGCAGTTTGAGGAGGGGCACCCTAGGGACCCAGTACTTC.